This paragraph reports one T cell receptor (beta chain). Its target is unknown. Germline V gene data show CDR1 as LNHDA and CDR2 as SQIVND (reference sequence). V lost 1 base and J 0 bases, leaving 7 bases between the germline ends. CDR3 length equals 15 residues. This entry comes from a study of cytomegalovirus exposure and HLA in healthy donors. Regarding the study as a whole: Among TCR beta chains, those listed as cytomegalovirus-associated numbered fewer than 200. As was reported, the classifier diagnosed cytomegalovirus status with high specificity and sensitivity. It was confirmed in vitro that a few of the CMV-associated chains were specific for CMV antigens.

The donors were members of the validation cohort, which comprised about 120 subjects and was separate from the first cohort of 666 subjects. The table came from immunoSEQ multiplex PCR; TCRdb's copy has only in-frame clones and leaves some out. The sample includes tens of thousands of clones, 90% to 95% seen only once; the top ten take 0.69%. Sequencing was performed on PBMCs. The chain couples TRBV19 to TRBJ1-5; D not resolved. This receptor was identified in a woman between 18 and 29 years old in good health and CMV-seronegative. In DNA, the CDR3 is TGTGCCAGTAGTATAGGAGGTCATAGCAATCAGCCCCAGCATTTT. Protein product: CASSIGGHSNQPQHF.